The 20 T cell receptor beta chains presented below share a single source sample, sequenced in a study of T cell responses to AZD1222 COVID-19 vaccine (dated by TCRdb to about 2021). The time point label of this sample denotes: about 28 days (+/-7) after the second vaccine dose. The receptor library was made with the immunoSEQ multiplex PCR assay. TCRdb mirrors the immuneACCESS table, restricted to in-frame sequences. Some clones are absent from its copies; in checked studies, under half trace to an unresolved V gene, and the reason for the others is unknown. This sample comprises around 160,000 clones, about 92% of them detected only once. Together, the top ten hold about 1% of the sample. The specimen comprised peripheral blood, sampled 28 days after the second AZD1222 dose. The receptors come from an adult who received the AZD1222 COVID-19 vaccine.

The chain carries TRBV29-1 and TRBJ1-2, with D possibly TRBD1 on 6 matching bases. The germline V gene has CDR1 SQVTM and CDR2 ANQGSEA. This CDR3 comprises 16 residues. Between the trimmed V and J ends, which lost 0 bases and 0 bases, there was a span of 14 bases. The CDR3 nucleotides are TGCAGCGTTGAAGACAGGGACATCCGCACTAACTATGGCTACACCTTC. Residues: CSVEDRDIRTNYGYTF.

This chain uses TRBV29-1 with TRBJ1-1; D possibly corresponds to TRBD1 (6 bases). Germline V CDR1 and CDR2: SQVTM, ANQGSEA. The V and J ends lost 7 bases and 3 bases respectively, with 12 bases between them. The CDR3 is made up of 12 amino acids. The CDR3 loop reads CSAGTWDTEAFF. DNA of the CDR3: TGCAGCGCAGGGACATGGGACACTGAAGCTTTCTTT.

The V call is TRBV4-2, the J call TRBJ2-7, with 10 bases lining up with TRBD2. In germline, CDR1 is LGHNA, CDR2 YNFKEQ. The CDR3 is 16 amino acids. After removal of 1 base from V and 2 bases from J, the junction contained 5 bases not matched to a gene. CDR3 sequence reads: CASSQGTSGDTYEQYF. CDR3 in DNA: TGTGCCAGCAGCCAAGGAACTAGCGGGGATACCTACGAGCAGTACTTC.

The rearrangement joins TRBV3-1 (or the pseudogene TRBV3-2) to TRBJ2-7; 10 positions match TRBD2. This CDR3 is built from 15 residues. Germline V gene lookup returns CDR1 LGHDT and CDR2 YNNKEL (reference sequence). Trimming cost V 3 bases and J 6 bases; bases outside gene matches: 8. Here the CDR3 reads CASSQILAGLAEQYF. The CDR3 coding sequence is TGTGCCAGCAGCCAGATACTAGCGGGGTTGGCCGAGCAGTACTTC.

V usage is TRBV9 and J usage is TRBJ2-5, with D possibly TRBD2 on 5 matching bases. Germline V gives CDR1 SGDLS, CDR2 YYNGEE. The CDR3 covers 12 residues. V lost 3 bases, J lost 3 bases, and 6 bases lay in between. The CDR3: CASSGGEETQYF. In DNA form, the CDR3 reads TGTGCCAGCAGCGGGGGAGAAGAGACCCAGTACTTC.

The V and J genes are TRBV9 and TRBJ2-5; 7 nucleotides match TRBD1. Germline lookup yields CDR1 SGDLS and CDR2 YYNGEE. V gave up 0 bases and J gave up 2 bases; unmatched junction bases: 1. This CDR3 is 14 amino acids long. CDR3 coding DNA: TGTGCCAGCAGCGTAGAGGGACAGCAAGAGACCCAGTACTTC. This encodes CASSVEGQQETQYF.

The chain joins TRBV6-5 to TRBJ1-3, with D uncertain. Germline V gene lookup returns CDR1 MNHEY and CDR2 SVGAGI. This CDR3 has 16 residues. The germline V and J ends were trimmed by 2 bases and 0 bases, with 11 bases remaining between them. The CDR3 DNA reads as TGTGCCAGCAGTTACGTGCAGGCTAGCTCTGGAAACACCATATATTTT. As protein: CASSYVQASSGNTIYF.

In DNA, the CDR3 is TGTGCCAGCAGCCAAGGGGGGACTGGGGCCAACGTCCTGACTTTC. This codes for CASSQGGTGANVLTF. The chain carries TRBV4-2 and TRBJ2-6; perhaps D is TRBD1 or TRBD2 (5 bases each). Germline V gene data show CDR1 as LGHNA and CDR2 as YNFKEQ. The germline V and J ends were trimmed by 1 base and 2 bases, with 6 bases remaining between them. CDR3 length equals 15 residues.

The V call is TRBV14, the J call TRBJ1-3; D not certain. The CDR3 contains 16 residues. Germline CDR1 reads SGHDN; CDR2 reads FVKESK. V was shortened by 1 base and J by 3 bases, with 13 bases between the two germline ends. The CDR3 coding sequence is TGTGCCAGCAGCCAAGGCGGAGGGCGATATGGAAACACCATATATTTT. This encodes CASSQGGGRYGNTIYF. Looking up the rest from reference TRBV14 and TRBJ1-3 gives the full variable domain: EAGVTQFPSHSVIEKGQTVTLRCDPISGHDNLYWYRRVMGKEIKFLLHFVKESKQDESGMPNNRFLAERTGGTYSTLKVQPAELEDSGVYFCASSQGGGRYGNTIYFGEGSWLTVV.

The genes are TRBV27 and TRBJ1-4, with D unresolved. This CDR3 contains 16 residues. V was clipped by 8 bases and J by 0 bases, with 16 bases between them. CDR1 and CDR2 (germline): MNHEY, SMNVEV (reference sequence). The CDR3 loop is CASVLVGYTTNEKLFF. CDR3 nucleotide sequence: TGTGCCAGCGTCCTCGTGGGGTACACAACTAATGAAAAACTGTTTTTT.

This clone was detected once. V gene TRBV3-1 (or the pseudogene TRBV3-2) combines with J gene TRBJ1-1, with D uncertain. CDR1 is LGHDT and CDR2 is YNNKEL in the germline V gene (reference sequence). The V and J ends lost 8 bases and 1 base respectively, with 11 bases between them. The CDR3 totals 13 residues. DNA for the CDR3: TGTGCCAGCCGATGGACGGGGAACACTGAAGCTTTCTTT. Translated: CASRWTGNTEAFF.

This chain connects TRBV5-6 to TRBJ1-4; D ambiguous. CDR1 and CDR2 from the germline V gene are SGHDT and YYEEEE. CDR3 length equals 15 residues. Trimming pared 5 bases from V and 3 bases from J, leaving 14 bases between. The CDR3 nucleotides are TGTGCCAGCAGTTCACTGATCAGAGCTAATGAAAAACTGTTTTTT. Amino acid sequence: CASSSLIRANEKLFF.

The rearrangement links TRBV4-1 to TRBJ2-5; 7 nucleotides line up with TRBD2. The CDR3 runs 15 residues. CDR1 is MGHRA and CDR2 is YSYEKL in the germline V gene. The ends lost 0 bases at V and 7 bases at J; junction bases unmatched: 8. CDR3 region: CASSQDAGLGGTQYF. In nucleotides, the CDR3 is TGCGCCAGCAGCCAAGATGCTGGACTAGGTGGGACCCAGTACTTC.

The rearrangement joins TRBV7-9 to TRBJ2-2; D is undetermined. Germline assignment: CDR1 SEHNR and CDR2 FQNEAQ (reference sequence). Trimming removed 4 bases from V and 4 bases from J, with 7 bases in between. This CDR3 comprises 13 residues. The CDR3 loop is CASSSFPTGELFF. Written as DNA, the CDR3 is TGTGCCAGCAGCTCATTTCCCACCGGGGAGCTGTTTTTT.

This sequence joins TRBV3-1 (or the pseudogene TRBV3-2) and TRBJ1-5, with 8 bases aligning to TRBD1. V shed 5 bases and J 2 bases; nucleotides not matched to a gene: 11. Per germline, CDR1 LGHDT and CDR2 YNNKEL (reference sequence). The length of the CDR3 is 17 residues. DNA for the CDR3: TGTGCCAGCAGCGCCGGGACAGGTTTCTGGGGCAATCAGCCCCAGCATTTT. Translating gives CASSAGTGFWGNQPQHF.

The genes are TRBV6-5 and TRBJ1-2; 7 bases are a match to TRBD1. V gave up 7 bases and J gave up 0 bases; unmatched junction bases: 2. This CDR3 region has 13 residues. Per the germline V gene, CDR1 is MNHEY and CDR2 is SVGAGI. The CDR3 is CASKGTANYGYTF. CDR3 coding DNA: TGTGCCAGCAAAGGGACAGCTAACTATGGCTACACCTTC.

CDR3 sequence (DNA): TGTGCCAGCACCGTAGGGACAGGGGCCTACGAGCAGTACTTC. As protein: CASTVGTGAYEQYF. V and J are TRBV5-6 and TRBJ2-7; 10 bases fit TRBD1. Trimming took 6 bases from V and 2 from J; bases not matched to a gene: 5. Germline-derived CDR1 and CDR2 are SGHDT and YYEEEE. This CDR3 region has 14 residues.

This chain links TRBV6-5 with TRBJ1-1; no reliable D call. From germline, CDR1 is MNHEY and CDR2 SVGAGI. This CDR3 spans 13 amino acids. Trimming removed 2 bases from V and 1 base from J, with 5 bases in between. The CDR3 DNA reads TGTGCCAGCAGTTACGCGGAGAACACTGAAGCTTTCTTT. Translated: CASSYAENTEAFF.

V gene TRBV27 combines with J gene TRBJ2-7, with TRBD1 matching 7 bases. The CDR3 runs 15 residues. V lost 3 bases to trimming and J lost 3 bases; unmatched junction nucleotides: 8. Germline CDR1 reads MNHEY; CDR2 reads SMNVEV (reference sequence). This CDR3 reads CASSFLGQTFYEQYF. CDR3 DNA sequence: TGTGCCAGCAGTTTCTTGGGACAGACCTTCTACGAGCAGTACTTC.

The chain joins TRBV19 to TRBJ1-5; D is perhaps TRBD1 (6 bases). V was clipped by 10 bases and J by 0 bases, with 19 bases between them. The CDR3 has 16 amino acids. Germline CDR1 and CDR2: LNHDA and SQIVND (reference sequence). The CDR3 sequence is CATRILTGPSNQPQHF. Here the CDR3 DNA reads TGTGCCACTCGCATTTTGACAGGACCTAGCAATCAGCCCCAGCATTTT.